The rows below give T cell receptor beta chains drawn from one sample of a study of cytomegalovirus exposure and HLA in healthy donors. Sequencing used immunoSEQ multiplex PCR; TCRdb keeps in-frame clones, though not all of them. Its table lists over 100,000 clones. Sequencing used PBMCs. These receptor sequences come from a man under 40 in good health and CMV-seronegative. Each CDR3 is given with its conserved first and last residue. The D gene is left open where the match is weak.

v_call	d_call	j_call	cdr3_aa	cdr3_nt
TRBV11-1	TRBD1	TRBJ1-2	CASSPGQGTTHTF	TGTGCCAGCAGCCCTGGACAGGGGACCACTCACACCTTC
TRBV6-5	TRBD1	TRBJ1-4	CASSDWDSWEKLFF	TGTGCCAGCAGTGATTGGGACAGTTGGGAAAAACTGTTTTTT
TRBV30	NA	TRBJ1-2	CAWSGDAGAGQGYTF	TGTGCCTGGAGTGGAGACGCAGGTGCAGGGCAAGGCTACACCTTC
TRBV5-5	NA	TRBJ2-5	CASGGGPLSQETQYF	TGTGCCAGCGGGGGCGGGCCCCTGAGCCAAGAGACCCAGTACTTC
TRBV2	TRBD1	TRBJ2-2	CASRRGQLLNTGELFF	TGTGCCAGCAGGAGGGGACAGCTCCTGAACACCGGGGAGCTGTTTTTT
TRBV7-2	TRBD1	TRBJ1-5	CASSLDRGQQPQHF	TGTGCCAGCAGCTTAGATAGGGGACAGCAGCCCCAGCATTTT
TRBV7-3	TRBD2	TRBJ2-3	CASSLSGGADYTQYF	TGTGCCAGCAGCTTATCCGGGGGGGCCGATTATACGCAGTATTTT
TRBV6-4	TRBD1	TRBJ1-6	CASRGTEPNSPLHF	TGTGCCAGCAGAGGGACAGAACCTAATTCACCCCTCCACTTT
TRBV9	TRBD1	TRBJ2-3	CASSLRTGAQDTQYF	TGTGCCAGCAGCCTCCGGACAGGGGCCCAAGATACGCAGTATTTT
TRBV7-8	NA	TRBJ2-7	CASSSLTYSYEQYF	TGTGCCAGCAGCTCCCTGACATATTCCTACGAGCAGTACTTC